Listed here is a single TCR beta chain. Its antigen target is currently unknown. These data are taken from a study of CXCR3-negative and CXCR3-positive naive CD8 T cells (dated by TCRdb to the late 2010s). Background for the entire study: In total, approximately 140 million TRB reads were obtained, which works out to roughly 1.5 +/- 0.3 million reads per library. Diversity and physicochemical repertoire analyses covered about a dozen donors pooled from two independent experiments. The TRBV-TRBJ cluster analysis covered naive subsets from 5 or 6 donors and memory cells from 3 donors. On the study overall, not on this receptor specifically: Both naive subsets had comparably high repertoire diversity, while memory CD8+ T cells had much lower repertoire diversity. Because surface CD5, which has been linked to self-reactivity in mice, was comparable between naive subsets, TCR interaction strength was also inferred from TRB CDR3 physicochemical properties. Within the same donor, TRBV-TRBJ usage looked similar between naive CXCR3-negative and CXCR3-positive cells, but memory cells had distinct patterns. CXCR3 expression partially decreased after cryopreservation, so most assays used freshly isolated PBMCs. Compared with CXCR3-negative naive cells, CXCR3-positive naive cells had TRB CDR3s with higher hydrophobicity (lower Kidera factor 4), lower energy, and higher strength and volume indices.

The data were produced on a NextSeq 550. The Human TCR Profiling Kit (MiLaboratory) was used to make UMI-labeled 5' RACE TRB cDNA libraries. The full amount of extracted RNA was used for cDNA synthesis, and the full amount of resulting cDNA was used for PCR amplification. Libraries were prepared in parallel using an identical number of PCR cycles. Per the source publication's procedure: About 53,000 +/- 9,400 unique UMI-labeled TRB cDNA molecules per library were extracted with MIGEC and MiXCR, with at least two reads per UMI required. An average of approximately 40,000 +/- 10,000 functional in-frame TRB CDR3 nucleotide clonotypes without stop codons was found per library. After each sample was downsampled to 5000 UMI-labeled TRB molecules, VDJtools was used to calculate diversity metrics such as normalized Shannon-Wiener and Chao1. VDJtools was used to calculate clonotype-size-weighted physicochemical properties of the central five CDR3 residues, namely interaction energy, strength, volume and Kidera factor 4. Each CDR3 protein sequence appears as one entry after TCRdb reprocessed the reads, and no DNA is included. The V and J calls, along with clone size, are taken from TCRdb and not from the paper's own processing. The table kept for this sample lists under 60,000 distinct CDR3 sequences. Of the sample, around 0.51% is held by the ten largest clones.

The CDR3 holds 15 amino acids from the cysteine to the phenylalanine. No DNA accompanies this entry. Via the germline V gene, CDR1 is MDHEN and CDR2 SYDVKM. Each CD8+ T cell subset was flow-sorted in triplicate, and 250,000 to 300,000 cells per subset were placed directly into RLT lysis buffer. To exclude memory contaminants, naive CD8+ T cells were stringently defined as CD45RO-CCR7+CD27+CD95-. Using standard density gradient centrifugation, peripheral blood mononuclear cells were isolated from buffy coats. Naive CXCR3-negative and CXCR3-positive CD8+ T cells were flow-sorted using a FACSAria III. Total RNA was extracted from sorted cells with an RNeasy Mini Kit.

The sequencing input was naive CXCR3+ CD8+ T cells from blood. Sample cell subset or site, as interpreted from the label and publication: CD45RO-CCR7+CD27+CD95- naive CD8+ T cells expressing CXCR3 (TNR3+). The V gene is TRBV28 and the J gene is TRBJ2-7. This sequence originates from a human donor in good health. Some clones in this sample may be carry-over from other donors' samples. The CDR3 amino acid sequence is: CASSSRLREAYEQYF.